Listed below are T cell receptor beta chains from one sample, sequenced in a study of blood T cell repertoires in COVID-19. Repertoires were generated with immunoSEQ multiplex PCR, while TCRdb's copy carries only in-frame clones and drops some. Among fewer than 250,000 clones, 65% to 85% were seen once, and the ten largest hold 7% to 10%. Sequencing used peripheral blood. The receptors stem from a woman aged 50 to 60 with acute or convalescent COVID-19. CDR3s include the opening cysteine and the closing phenylalanine or tryptophan. Fields, in order: clone size, J gene, V gene, D gene, CDR3 DNA, CDR3 protein. D genes are given only for firm matches. A row's size may be missing; if present it is once, few, many or a size class.

abundance: NA; j_gene: TRBJ2-1; v_gene: TRBV12-3/TRBV12-4; d_gene: TRBD1; CDR3nt: TGTGCCACAGACAGGGGACTGGGGAATGAGCAGTTCTTC; CDR3aa: CATDRGLGNEQFF
abundance: NA; j_gene: TRBJ2-1; v_gene: TRBV19; d_gene: NA; CDR3nt: TGTGCCAGTAGTATAGTAGGGTCGGGAAACAATGAGCAGTTCTTC; CDR3aa: CASSIVGSGNNEQFF
abundance: NA; j_gene: TRBJ2-2; v_gene: TRBV18; d_gene: TRBD1; CDR3nt: TGTGCCAGCTCACCAACAGGGGTCACCGGGGAGCTGTTTTTT; CDR3aa: CASSPTGVTGELFF
abundance: NA; j_gene: TRBJ1-1; v_gene: TRBV6-1; d_gene: TRBD1; CDR3nt: TGTGCCAGCAGTCTCGGGACAGGGGGAGGCACTGAAGCTTTCTTT; CDR3aa: CASSLGTGGGTEAFF
abundance: NA; j_gene: TRBJ2-6; v_gene: TRBV29-1; d_gene: NA; CDR3nt: TGCAGCGTTACCCAGGGTGGTGGGGCCAACGTCCTGACTTTC; CDR3aa: CSVTQGGGANVLTF
abundance: NA; j_gene: TRBJ1-2; v_gene: TRBV3-1/TRBV3-2; d_gene: NA; CDR3nt: TGTGCCAGCAGCCAAGATAGTACAGGGTTCTATGGCTACACCTTC; CDR3aa: CASSQDSTGFYGYTF
abundance: few; j_gene: TRBJ2-1; v_gene: TRBV28; d_gene: TRBD2; CDR3nt: TGTGCCAGCAGGGCTAGCGGGTACAATGAGCAGTTCTTC; CDR3aa: CASRASGYNEQFF
abundance: NA; j_gene: TRBJ1-5; v_gene: TRBV14; d_gene: NA; CDR3nt: TGTGCCAGCAGCCCTAATCAGCCCCAGCATTTT; CDR3aa: CASSPNQPQHF
abundance: NA; j_gene: TRBJ2-7; v_gene: TRBV28; d_gene: TRBD2; CDR3nt: TGTGCCAGCAGTTTATTAGCGGGATCTCGCGAGCAGTACTTC; CDR3aa: CASSLLAGSREQYF
abundance: NA; j_gene: TRBJ1-5; v_gene: TRBV3-1/TRBV3-2; d_gene: TRBD1; CDR3nt: TGTGCCAGCAGCCAAGATAGGGGCAGGGGGAATCAGCCCCAGCATTTT; CDR3aa: CASSQDRGRGNQPQHF
abundance: NA; j_gene: TRBJ2-7; v_gene: TRBV7-9; d_gene: NA; CDR3nt: TGTGCCAGCAGCTTAGACAGGACCCACTCCTACGAGCAGTACTTC; CDR3aa: CASSLDRTHSYEQYF
abundance: NA; j_gene: TRBJ1-5; v_gene: TRBV29-1; d_gene: NA; CDR3nt: TGCAGCGTGGTAGAGAGCAATCAGCCCCAGCATTTT; CDR3aa: CSVVESNQPQHF
abundance: NA; j_gene: TRBJ2-7; v_gene: TRBV5-1; d_gene: TRBD1; CDR3nt: TGCGCCAGCAGCTCCTCAGGACAGGGCGGGTACGAGCAGTACTTC; CDR3aa: CASSSSGQGGYEQYF
abundance: NA; j_gene: TRBJ1-1; v_gene: TRBV30; d_gene: NA; CDR3nt: TGTGCCTGGGGCCCTGCATCCACTGAAGCTTTCTTT; CDR3aa: CAWGPASTEAFF
abundance: few; j_gene: TRBJ2-5; v_gene: TRBV5-4; d_gene: TRBD2; CDR3nt: TGTGCCAGCAGCTTGGGGGGAGCGGGAGACCAAGAGACCCAGTACTTC; CDR3aa: CASSLGGAGDQETQYF
abundance: NA; j_gene: TRBJ2-7; v_gene: TRBV29-1; d_gene: TRBD2; CDR3nt: TGCAGCGTTGAAGAGCGGGAGGGCCACCATAGCTACGAGCAGTACTTC; CDR3aa: CSVEEREGHHSYEQYF
abundance: NA; j_gene: TRBJ2-2; v_gene: TRBV2; d_gene: TRBD2; CDR3nt: TGTGCCACACCACTAGCGGGAGGGCACACCGGGGAGCTGTTTTTT; CDR3aa: CATPLAGGHTGELFF
abundance: NA; j_gene: TRBJ2-5; v_gene: TRBV6-5; d_gene: NA; CDR3nt: TGTGCCAGCAGTATGACTCAGCAAGAGACCCAGTACTTC; CDR3aa: CASSMTQQETQYF
abundance: few; j_gene: TRBJ1-5; v_gene: TRBV6-5; d_gene: NA; CDR3nt: TGTGCCAGCAGAACAGGGAATGAACAGCCCCAGCATTTT; CDR3aa: CASRTGNEQPQHF
abundance: NA; j_gene: TRBJ2-1; v_gene: TRBV3-1/TRBV3-2; d_gene: TRBD1; CDR3nt: TGTGCCAGCAGCCGGAGACAGGGTAGTACCTACAATGAGCAGTTCTTC; CDR3aa: CASSRRQGSTYNEQFF